This T cell receptor (beta chain) emerged from a study of shared clonotypes between healthy human individuals. Across the study: Each donor contributed plates that comprised three CD4 naive, three CD4 memory, two CD8 naive and one CD8 memory.

The split of CD4+ cells yielded CD45RA+ naive and CD45RA-negative memory subsets. V gave up 7 bases and J gave up 2 bases, with 15 bases separating them. Germline lookup yields CDR1 MNHNS and CDR2 SASEGT. This CDR3 contains 14 residues. Concerning this clone: Its antigen is still unknown.

This table comes from immunoSEQ multiplex PCR, and its TCRdb copy is limited to in-frame clones, with some not included. Of some 900,000 clones in the sample, about three quarters were seen once. General study findings and limits: Clonotypes shared by all four sorted-subset donors had higher generation probabilities than non-shared clonotypes. Apart from blood, nothing was sampled; tissue repertoires likely differ.

This rearrangement joins TRBV6-1 to TRBJ2-7; D is unresolved. This sequence was found in a young man in good health. Sample: memory CD4+ T cells sorted from blood. Noted subset: CD45RA-negative fraction. The CDR3 sequence: CASTIGSVTYEQYF. CDR3 nucleotides: TGTGCCAGCACGATAGGGTCGGTCACCTACGAGCAGTACTTC.